This T cell receptor (beta chain) was captured in a study of T cell repertoires in cytomegalovirus infection (dated by TCRdb to about 2019). Study-level background: Donor HLA type was relevant to the analysis, as public TCR beta signatures indicated carriage of CMV infection together with the matching HLA type.

Sequenced on an Illumina HiSeq 1500. The public reads were reprocessed in TCRdb via fastp at Q25 and MiXCR, keeping in-frame beta chains. Rows with a matching CDR3 protein are joined into one entry that keeps the most common DNA and genes. This sample holds some 680,000 distinct CDR3 sequences; roughly 36% were observed only once. Jointly, the top ten make up around 2.6% of the sample. General conclusions and limits of the study: In the ex vivo response, HLA-C-restricted CMV-specific TCR beta clonotypes were dominant, and in two of eight donors the single most frequent clonotype came from this HLA-C-restricted group. In both this cohort and an independent roughly 330-donor cohort, the cumulative frequency of public TCR beta family members distinguished carriers of CMV infection plus the relevant HLA type.

This clonotype was seen more than once but under ten times. What this receptor recognizes is not known. No base quality information exists; no much larger clone differs at one position. The receptor's source is a human donor in good health (CMV status not recorded). Some clones in this sample may be carry-over from other donors' samples. What was sequenced was PBMCs.

The CDR3 region: CASRKLGTGANNEQFF. The sequenced DNA: TGTGCCAGCAGAAAACTCGGGACAGGAGCTAACAATGAGCAGTTCTTC. In this chain, TRBV6-1 is recombined with TRBJ2-1; 8 middle bases align to TRBD1. Trimming leaves V shorter by 6 bases and J shorter by 5 bases, with the junction holding 12 bases beyond the gene matches. From a lookup of the germline V gene, CDR1 and CDR2 are MNHNS and SASEGT. Measured from the cysteine to the phenylalanine, the CDR3 is 16 residues long. Only the CDR3 DNA is retained, 48 bases long and in frame from the first base.